One sample yielded the 8 T cell receptor beta chains listed below, sequenced in a study of blood T cell repertoires in COVID-19. Some clones are missing from TCRdb's copy, which holds only in-frame ones; the method was immunoSEQ multiplex PCR. The table includes about 220,000 clones, approximately 80% detected once. Material for sequencing was peripheral blood. The source of these receptors is a man in his fifties with active or convalescent COVID-19.

This clone was seen more than once but under ten times. This chain uses TRBV5-8 with TRBJ2-7, with 9 positions matching TRBD2. Trimming took 3 bases from V and 2 from J; bases not matched to a gene: 12. The CDR3 spans 17 residues. The germline V gene encodes CDR1 SGHTS and CDR2 YDEGEE. CDR3 bases: TGTGCCAGCAGCTATCTAGCGGGACTCGATCCTCCCTACGAGCAGTACGTC. Amino acid sequence: CASSYLAGLDPPYEQYV.

The chain employs TRBV28 and TRBJ2-6; D perhaps matches TRBD1 (6 bases). This CDR3 region has 18 residues. The germline V gene has CDR1 MDHEN and CDR2 SYDVKM. With 4 bases removed from V and 0 bases from J, the gap between germline ends came to 16 bases. The CDR3 DNA sequence: TGTGCCAGCAGTTCGGTTAGGACAGCCATCTCTGGGGCCAACGTCCTGACTTTC. This codes for CASSSVRTAISGANVLTF.

V gene TRBV28 combines with J gene TRBJ2-3; no clear D. This CDR3 spans 13 amino acids. With 4 bases removed from V and 4 bases from J, the gap between germline ends came to 9 bases. Looked up from germline, CDR1 is MDHEN and CDR2 is SYDVKM. CDR3 loop: CASSSGFPDTQYF. The CDR3 region has the DNA TGTGCCAGCAGTTCCGGGTTTCCAGATACGCAGTATTTT.

CDR3: CASSVGDRENTEAFF. DNA for the CDR3: TGTGCCAGCAGCGTAGGGGACAGGGAGAACACTGAAGCTTTCTTT. J is TRBJ1-1 and V is TRBV9; TRBD1 aligns across 9 bases. This CDR3 has 15 residues. Looked up from germline, CDR1 is SGDLS and CDR2 is YYNGEE. Unmatched junction bases numbered 1, after V lost 0 bases and J lost 1 base.

This sequence joins TRBV7-9 and TRBJ2-1, with 15 bases that match TRBD2. The V gene's germline CDR1 is SEHNR and CDR2 FQNEAQ (reference sequence). V trimming: 2 bases; J trimming: 0 bases; junction bases outside the gene matches: 5. This CDR3 spans 19 amino acids. The CDR3 DNA sequence: TGTGCCAGCAGCTTACATGGGACTAGCGGGAGGTTCTCCTACAATGAGCAGTTCTTC. Residues: CASSLHGTSGRFSYNEQFF.

This clone was counted once. The chain carries TRBV4-3 and TRBJ2-7; 9 bases agree with TRBD2. Germline CDR1 reads LGHNA; CDR2 reads YSLEER. The CDR3 contains 14 residues. Trimming removed 4 bases from V and 6 bases from J; junction bases left unmatched: 7. CDR3 sequence (DNA): TGCGCCAGCAGCCCCGGGACTAGCTACGTCGAGCAGTACTTC. As protein: CASSPGTSYVEQYF.

The rearrangement links TRBV5-5 to TRBJ2-2; TRBD2 agrees at 9 bases. Germline trimming cut 4 bases from V and 6 bases from J; bases unmatched to any gene: 7. CDR3 length: 15 residues. CDR1 is SGHKS, CDR2 YYEKEE, per germline (reference sequence). The DNA of the CDR3 is TGTGCCAGCAGCGCATGGACTAGCGTCTCCGGGGAGCTGTTTTTT. Residues: CASSAWTSVSGELFF. Looking up the rest from reference TRBV5-5 and TRBJ2-2 gives the full variable domain: DAGVTQSPTHLIKTRGQQVTLRCSPISGHKSVSWYQQVLGQGPQFIFQYYEKEERGRGNFPDRFSARQFPNYSSELNVNALLLGDSALYLCASSAWTSVSGELFFGEGSRLTVL.

The gene calls are TRBV6-2 or TRBV6-3 and TRBJ2-3; TRBD2 aligns across 7 bases. The germline V gene has CDR1 MNHEY and CDR2 SVGEGT. This CDR3 spans 15 amino acids. Trimming removed 0 bases from V and 6 bases from J; junction bases left unmatched: 6. The CDR3 here is CASSYSIGGGDTQYF. DNA of the CDR3: TGTGCCAGCAGTTACTCGATTGGGGGAGGGGATACGCAGTATTTT.